The T cell receptor beta chain described here comes from a study of preoperative IRX-2 immunotherapy in early breast cancer. Germline V gives CDR1 SGDLS, CDR2 YYNGEE. This CDR3 contains 15 residues. Trimming at V came to 4 bases and at J to 15 bases, leaving 15 bases not matched to a gene. Some clones are missing from TCRdb's copy, which holds only in-frame ones; the method was immunoSEQ multiplex PCR. The table shows approximately 30,000 clones, with nearly 95% occurring only once. Treatment noted: preoperative locoregional IRX-2 cytokine immunotherapy. Samples came from a phase Ib trial of preoperative locoregional IRX-2 cytokine immunotherapy.

This material was obtained from a patient treated with IRX-2 immunotherapy. The chain couples TRBV9 to TRBJ2-1, with 11 bases fitting TRBD2. The TCR sequence derives from a human donor with breast cancer. This CDR3 reads CASSPESSGGAVRFF. DNA of the CDR3: TGTGCCAGCAGCCCGGAGAGTAGCGGGGGGGCAGTGCGGTTCTTC.